The 20 T cell receptor beta chains presented below share a single source sample, sequenced in a study of shared clonotypes between healthy human individuals. Libraries were prepared by immunoSEQ multiplex PCR; TCRdb keeps only in-frame clonotypes and omits some of them. Of roughly 810,000 clones in the sample, about 97% are singletons; the top ten hold roughly 0.23%. Naive CD8 populations comprised CD45RO-negative cells positively selected for CCR7, excluding terminally differentiated effector memory CD45RA+ cells. Sample: naive CD8+ T cells sorted from blood. The receptors come from a man aged 30 to 39 in good health.

The J gene is TRBJ2-7, the V gene TRBV27, with 7 nucleotides matching TRBD1. Germline V gene sequence: CDR1 MNHEY, CDR2 SMNVEV (reference sequence). The CDR3 has 18 amino acids. J was trimmed by 3 bases and V by 5 bases; bases with no gene match: 19. This chain's CDR3 is CASSTAGVRDRGSYEQYF. The CDR3 DNA reads TGTGCCAGCAGTACCGCTGGGGTCCGGGACAGAGGAAGCTACGAGCAGTACTTC.

The genes are TRBV11-3 and TRBJ2-1, with 9 bases fitting TRBD1. The CDR3 is 15 residues long. Germline V gene lookup returns CDR1 SGHNT and CDR2 YENEEA. Trimming at V came to 2 bases and at J to 8 bases, leaving 7 bases not matched to a gene. The chain's CDR3 is CASSLRGQGIDEQFF. The CDR3 DNA sequence: TGTGCCAGCAGCTTAAGAGGACAGGGGATCGATGAGCAGTTCTTC.

The chain couples TRBV11-2 to TRBJ2-5; 8 bases map to TRBD1. The germline V gene has CDR1 SGHAT and CDR2 FQNNGV. The V and J ends lost 5 bases and 3 bases, in that order; junction bases with no gene match: 8. This CDR3 has 15 amino acids. The CDR3 nucleotides are TGTGCCAGCAGCCCTGGGCACAGGGGGGAAGAGACCCAGTACTTC. Translated, it gives CASSPGHRGEETQYF.

The chain carries TRBV15 and TRBJ1-2, with TRBD1 identical over 8 bases. The CDR3 totals 16 residues. Germline loops: CDR1 LNHNV, CDR2 YYDKDF (reference sequence). V trimming: 3 bases; J trimming: 4 bases; junction bases outside the gene matches: 10. CDR3 loop: CATSSSPGQASYGYTF. The CDR3 DNA reads as TGTGCCACCAGCAGTTCACCGGGACAGGCAAGCTATGGCTACACCTTC.

V gene TRBV27 combines with J gene TRBJ2-6; 7 positions match TRBD1. The CDR3 is made up of 17 amino acids. The V gene's germline CDR1 is MNHEY and CDR2 SMNVEV (reference sequence). Trimming took 0 bases from V and 0 from J; bases not matched to a gene: 2. The CDR3 region is CASSLSGDSSGANVLTF. The CDR3 DNA reads as TGTGCCAGCAGTTTATCGGGGGACAGCTCTGGGGCCAACGTCCTGACTTTC.

The rearrangement links TRBV5-4 to TRBJ2-2; no clear D gene. Germline V lookup: CDR1 SGHNT, CDR2 YYREEE (reference sequence). There are 14 residues in the CDR3. The V and J ends lost 2 bases and 1 base respectively, with 6 bases between them. CDR3 region: CASSFSMNTGELFF. As DNA, the CDR3 is TGTGCCAGCAGCTTTAGTATGAACACCGGGGAGCTGTTTTTT. Using reference TRBV5-4 and TRBJ2-2 for the parts outside the CDR3, the full variable domain is ETGVTQSPTHLIKTRGQQVTLRCSSQSGHNTVSWYQQALGQGPQFIFQYYREEENGRGNFPPRFSGLQFPNYSSELNVNALELDDSALYLCASSFSMNTGELFFGEGSRLTVL.

V usage is TRBV27 and J usage is TRBJ2-1; 7 bases fit TRBD2. The CDR3 loop spans 12 amino acids. Germline lookup yields CDR1 MNHEY and CDR2 SMNVEV (reference sequence). After removal of 6 bases from V and 10 bases from J, the junction contained 6 bases not matched to a gene. The CDR3 is CASRALAREQFF. The CDR3 bases are TGTGCCAGCAGGGCACTAGCGCGGGAGCAGTTCTTC.

The chain employs TRBV28 and TRBJ2-5, with TRBD1 identical over 9 bases. The CDR3 runs to 17 residues. Germline V gene sequence: CDR1 MDHEN, CDR2 SYDVKM. The V and J ends lost 3 bases and 0 bases, in that order; junction bases with no gene match: 8. Here the CDR3 DNA reads TGTGCCAGCAGTTTGGTAGGACAGGGGCTTGACCAAGAGACCCAGTACTTC. This encodes CASSLVGQGLDQETQYF.

The CDR3 DNA sequence: TGTGCCAGCAGCTCTAATCTCCCCCGGGACAGGCGAGCCTGGGAGCAGTTCTTC. Its translation: CASSSNLPRDRRAWEQFF. This chain connects TRBV7-9 to TRBJ2-1, with 8 bases that match TRBD1. The J segment lost 10 bases and the V segment lost 4 bases, leaving 21 bases of the junction unmatched. The CDR3 has 18 amino acids. In germline, CDR1 is SEHNR, CDR2 FQNEAQ (reference sequence).

V and J are TRBV28 and TRBJ2-3; D gene uncertain. Germline CDR1 is MDHEN and CDR2 is SYDVKM. V lost 6 bases and J lost 0, with 13 bases in between. The CDR3 runs to 15 residues. DNA of the CDR3: TGTGCCAGCAGCCTCGGAGCGATGAGCACAGATACGCAGTATTTT. It yields the protein CASSLGAMSTDTQYF.

The chain is built from TRBV7-9 and TRBJ1-2; TRBD1 matches 8 bases. The CDR3 is made up of 13 amino acids. Germline CDR1 SEHNR, CDR2 FQNEAQ (reference sequence). The V and J ends lost 4 bases and 4 bases, in that order; junction bases with no gene match: 2. The CDR3 sequence is CASSWTGTYGYTF. The CDR3, as DNA: TGTGCCAGCAGCTGGACAGGGACCTATGGCTACACCTTC.

The chain has TRBV6-5 and TRBJ2-5; 8 positions agree with TRBD2. The CDR3 extends over 15 amino acids. With V trimmed by 0 bases and J by 4 bases, 4 bases remained unmatched. The germline gives CDR1 MNHEY, CDR2 SVGAGI. The CDR3 is CASSYSSGKRETQYF. The CDR3 coding sequence is TGTGCCAGCAGTTACTCTAGCGGGAAAAGAGAGACCCAGTACTTC.

The chain uses TRBV9 and TRBJ2-1; TRBD2 aligns across 14 bases. The CDR3 has 19 residues. V lost 4 bases, J lost 0 bases, and 9 bases stayed unmatched. Germline loops: CDR1 SGDLS, CDR2 YYNGEE. For the CDR3, the DNA is TGTGCCAGCAGCCCGAGGAGGACTAGCGGGAGGACCTCCTACAATGAGCAGTTCTTC. Translating gives CASSPRRTSGRTSYNEQFF. Drawing the rest from reference TRBV9 and TRBJ2-1, the complete variable domain is DSGVTQTPKHLITATGQRVTLRCSPRSGDLSVYWYQQSLDQGLQFLIQYYNGEERAKGNILERFSAQQFPDLHSELNLSSLELGDSALYFCASSPRRTSGRTSYNEQFFGPGTRLTVL.

The chain uses TRBV5-1 and TRBJ2-7; 9 bases map to TRBD2. CDR3 length: 15 residues. The germline gives CDR1 SGHRS, CDR2 YFSETQ. The trim removed 5 bases at V and 2 bases at J, leaving 8 bases unmatched. The CDR3 spells CASSSSGRSTYEQYF. The CDR3 region has the DNA TGCGCCAGCAGTAGTAGCGGGAGATCTACCTACGAGCAGTACTTC.

This sequence joins TRBV27 and TRBJ1-2; D might be TRBD1 (6 bases). The CDR3 is made up of 14 amino acids. Germline V gives CDR1 MNHEY, CDR2 SMNVEV (reference sequence). Deletions cut 5 bases from V and 6 bases from J, with 16 bases between. For the CDR3, the DNA is TGTGCCAGCAGTACACAGGGAGGATGGAATGGCTACACCTTC. It translates to CASSTQGGWNGYTF.

The rearrangement uses TRBV9 and TRBJ1-5; D gene unclear. The CDR3 contains 14 residues. Trimming left V 0 bases short and J 4 bases short, with 8 bases between. The V gene's germline CDR1 is SGDLS and CDR2 YYNGEE. The CDR3 sequence: CASSVGSENQPQHF. CDR3 DNA sequence: TGTGCCAGCAGCGTAGGATCAGAAAATCAGCCCCAGCATTTT.

The rearrangement joins TRBV10-2 to TRBJ2-7; TRBD2 might be the D (5 bases). The germline V gene has CDR1 WSHSY and CDR2 SAAADI. There are 14 residues in the CDR3. The V end lost 0 bases, the J end lost 2 bases, and 8 bases lay between the germline ends. The CDR3 region is CASSESRGTYEQYF. The CDR3 region has the DNA TGCGCCAGCAGTGAGTCGAGAGGGACCTACGAGCAGTACTTC.

The chain recombines TRBV2 with TRBJ2-2, with D possibly matching TRBD1 (8 bases). This CDR3 contains 15 residues. Germline CDR1 reads SNHLY; CDR2 reads FYNNEI. V was clipped by 3 bases and J by 6 bases, with 14 bases between them. The CDR3 protein is CASSDQQGGAGELFF. In DNA, the CDR3 is TGTGCCAGCAGTGACCAACAGGGGGGGGCCGGGGAGCTGTTTTTT.

The chain uses TRBV11-3 and TRBJ2-5; D could derive from TRBD1 or TRBD2 (5 bases each). This CDR3 is built from 16 residues. CDR1 and CDR2 (germline): SGHNT, YENEEA. The germline V and J ends were trimmed by 6 bases and 1 base, with 18 bases remaining between them. The CDR3 region is CASSEGAGTFQETQYF. The CDR3 nucleotides are TGTGCCAGCAGTGAAGGGGCAGGGACCTTCCAAGAGACCCAGTACTTC.

As regards this clone: This sample also contains other DNA sequences that code for the same CDR3. The chain combines TRBV7-9 with TRBJ2-7; the D is unclear. The CDR3 sequence is 11 residues long. The V gene's germline CDR1 is SEHNR and CDR2 FQNEAQ (reference sequence). Trimming stripped 5 bases from V and 4 bases from J, with 6 bases between. This chain's CDR3 is CASSPNYEQYF. CDR3 coding DNA: TGTGCCAGCAGCCCCAATTACGAGCAGTACTTC.